What follows are 29 T cell receptor beta chains derived from one specimen sequenced in a study of T cell repertoires in cytomegalovirus infection. TCRdb re-called the reads through MiXCR, storing one row per CDR3 protein. This sample has 230,000 or so distinct CDR3 sequences, with around 35% found just once. These receptors are not linked to any known antigen. The sample in question was CD8+ T cells from cultured PBMCs, obtained from culture after CMV antigen stimulation. The receptors shown here come from a human donor in good health (CMV status not recorded). Some clones in this sample may be carry-over from other donors' samples.

V usage is TRBV5-5 and J usage is TRBJ2-1, with 16 bases fitting TRBD2. This CDR3 has 15 residues. Trimming cost V 4 bases and J 9 bases; bases outside gene matches: 4. Germline CDR1 SGHKS, CDR2 YYEKEE (reference sequence). CDR3: CASSGTSGGVSEQFF. CDR3 bases: TGTGCCAGCAGCGGGACTAGCGGGGGGGTTAGTGAGCAGTTCTTC.

The chain combines TRBV6-1 with TRBJ2-3; D remains ambiguous. The CDR3 totals 15 residues. Germline V lookup: CDR1 MNHNS, CDR2 SASEGT. Trimming took 2 bases from V and 1 from J, leaving 10 bases between them. Here the CDR3 reads CASSERRSGTDTQYF. The CDR3 region has the DNA TGTGCCAGCAGTGAAAGGCGGTCAGGCACAGATACGCAGTATTTT.

This clonotype was seen only a few times. The genes are TRBV12-3 or TRBV12-4 and TRBJ1-1; the match to TRBD1 covers 9 bases. This CDR3 is built from 14 residues. Trimming took 4 bases from V and 5 from J; bases not matched to a gene: 5. The CDR3 DNA reads TGTGCCAGCAGTTCACAGGGGGCGCAAACTGAAGCTTTCTTT. It yields the protein CASSSQGAQTEAFF.

The V gene is TRBV7-6, the J gene TRBJ2-7; D remains unclear. V lost 1 base and J 5 bases, leaving 9 bases between the germline ends. CDR1 is SGHVS and CDR2 is FNYEAQ in the germline V gene. The CDR3 loop spans 13 amino acids. CDR3 nucleotide sequence: TGTGCCAGCAGCTTAGGTCGACCCCACGAGCAGTACTTC. It specifies CASSLGRPHEQYF.

This clonotype was observed a single time. The chain combines TRBV6-2 or TRBV6-3 with TRBJ1-5, with D possibly TRBD1 on 6 matching bases. Between the trimmed V and J ends, which lost 9 bases and 1 base, there was a span of 16 bases. The CDR3 covers 15 residues. Germline values: CDR1 MNHEY, CDR2 SVGEGT. CDR3 DNA sequence: TGTGCCAGTGGGATAACAGGGTTCAGCAATCAGCCCCAGCATTTT. Its protein product is CASGITGFSNQPQHF.

The chain combines TRBV7-8 with TRBJ1-1, with D possibly matching TRBD1 (6 bases). The germline V and J ends were trimmed by 2 bases and 4 bases, with 14 bases remaining between them. The CDR3 sequence is 15 residues long. The germline V gene encodes CDR1 SGHVS and CDR2 FQNEAQ. In nucleotides, the CDR3 is TGTGCCAGCAGCTTACGGCGGGGGCAGGGCACTGAAGCTTTCTTT. Translated: CASSLRRGQGTEAFF.

The chain links TRBV13 to TRBJ2-2, with 13 bases fitting TRBD2. J lost 6 bases, V lost 5 bases, and 9 bases had no gene match. Germline V gives CDR1 PRHDT, CDR2 FYEKMQ (reference sequence). There are 17 residues in the CDR3. The CDR3 sequence: CASSDGLAGESAGELFF. The CDR3 coding sequence is TGTGCCAGCAGCGACGGACTAGCGGGAGAAAGTGCCGGGGAGCTGTTTTTT.

This clonotype was seen more than once but under ten times. This chain uses TRBV7-9 with TRBJ2-5; no clear D gene. Trimming pared 1 base from V and 2 bases from J, leaving 8 bases between. From germline, CDR1 is SEHNR and CDR2 FQNEAQ (reference sequence). This CDR3 has 14 amino acids. The CDR3 sequence: CASSLGQLQETQYF. The CDR3 nucleotides read TGTGCCAGCAGCTTAGGCCAGCTACAAGAGACCCAGTACTTC.

In its sample, this clonotype was seen a few times. This chain links TRBV5-6 with TRBJ2-7; no definite D call. This CDR3 is 15 amino acids long. V was shortened by 0 bases and J by 0 bases, with 10 bases between the two germline ends. Per the germline V gene, CDR1 is SGHDT and CDR2 is YYEEEE. CDR3: CASSLALTVSYEQYF. As DNA, the CDR3 is TGTGCCAGCAGCTTGGCACTCACCGTCTCCTACGAGCAGTACTTC.

V and J are TRBV3-1 and TRBJ2-7, with TRBD1 matching 8 bases. Germline CDR1 is LGHDT and CDR2 is YNNKEL (reference sequence). This CDR3 comprises 15 residues. V gave up 1 base and J gave up 0 bases; unmatched junction bases: 2. CDR3 bases: TGTGCCAGCAGCCAAGGGACAGGGAGCTCCTACGAGCAGTACTTC. Translating it yields CASSQGTGSSYEQYF.

This clonotype was counted between two and nine times. This chain links TRBV20-1 with TRBJ1-5; 9 bases map to TRBD1. V lost 6 bases to trimming and J lost 6 bases; unmatched junction nucleotides: 6. This CDR3 comprises 13 residues. Germline loops: CDR1 DFQATT, CDR2 SNEGSKA (reference sequence). For the CDR3, the DNA is TGCAGTGCAGAGGGACAGGGTGTTCAGCCCCAGCATTTT. Translating it yields CSAEGQGVQPQHF.

This clonotype was recorded a few times. J is TRBJ1-2 and V is TRBV2; D gene ambiguous. This CDR3 region has 14 residues. CDR1 and CDR2 (germline): SNHLY, FYNNEI. Between the trimmed V and J ends, which lost 9 bases and 3 bases, there was a span of 17 bases. The DNA for the CDR3 is TGTGCCAGAGCGACCCCACGGAACTACTATGGCTACACCTTC. This sequence encodes CARATPRNYYGYTF.

The chain joins TRBV20-1 to TRBJ2-2; 10 nucleotides match TRBD2. After removal of 1 base from V and 4 bases from J, the junction contained 12 bases not matched to a gene. CDR3 length: 18 amino acids. Germline CDR1 DFQATT, CDR2 SNEGSKA (reference sequence). Here the CDR3 DNA reads TGCAGTGCTAGAGGGAGCGGGGGGGCTCCTCTGGTCACCGGGGAGCTGTTTTTT. It specifies CSARGSGGAPLVTGELFF.

This clonotype appeared many times. V gene TRBV7-8 combines with J gene TRBJ2-5; 11 nucleotides match TRBD2. The CDR3 has 15 residues. V shed 6 bases and J 3 bases; nucleotides not matched to a gene: 6. Germline CDR1 reads SGHVS; CDR2 reads FQNEAQ. The DNA for the CDR3 is TGTGCCAGCAGTCTAGCGGGGGGCCCTAAAGAGACCCAGTACTTC. Its protein product is CASSLAGGPKETQYF.

This clonotype came up a few times. V is TRBV7-3 and J is TRBJ2-1, with 8 positions matching TRBD2. After removal of 2 bases from V and 4 bases from J, the junction contained 4 bases not matched to a gene. CDR1 and CDR2 from the germline V gene are SGHTA and FQGTGA. The CDR3 covers 15 residues. The CDR3 coding sequence is TGTGCCAGCAGCTTAGTACTAGCGGCGTACAATGAGCAGTTCTTC. Translating it yields CASSLVLAAYNEQFF.

The sample holds many counts of this clonotype. V is TRBV7-8 and J is TRBJ1-6; 11 bases line up with TRBD1. Germline V CDR1 and CDR2: SGHVS, FQNEAQ. The CDR3 length is 18 residues. The J segment lost 7 bases and the V segment lost 5 bases, leaving 13 bases of the junction unmatched. The CDR3 DNA is TGTGCCAGCAGCCCTACAAGGACAGGGGGCTTTATCAATTCACCCCTCCACTTT. It specifies CASSPTRTGGFINSPLHF.

Comments on this clonotype: The junction does not match germline at one end; this may be a read error. This chain joins TRBV6-1 and TRBJ2-1; D may be TRBD1 (5 bases). The CDR3 extends over 13 amino acids. CDR1 MNHNS and CDR2 SASEGT come from the germline V gene. CDR3 sequence: CASSQGTGNEQFF. The CDR3 bases are TGTGCCAGCAGCCAGGGAACCGGCAATGAGCAATTCTTC.

This clonotype was observed once. The V call is TRBV19, the J call TRBJ2-7; 7 bases are shared with TRBD2. The J segment lost 0 bases and the V segment lost 3 bases, leaving 5 bases of the junction unmatched. Germline lookup yields CDR1 LNHDA and CDR2 SQIVND (reference sequence). This CDR3 has 15 amino acids. CDR3 DNA: TGTGCCAGTAGTATCGACGGGGGGAGCTCCTACGAGCAGTACTTC. Protein: CASSIDGGSSYEQYF.

The chain has TRBV18 and TRBJ2-1, with TRBD1 as a possible D gene (5 bases). Per the germline V gene, CDR1 is KGHSH and CDR2 is LQKENI. The CDR3 runs to 13 residues. The V and J ends lost 0 bases and 5 bases respectively, with 5 bases between them. The CDR3 protein is CASSPPTDNEQFF. The CDR3 DNA follows: TGTGCCAGCTCACCACCGACAGACAATGAGCAGTTCTTC.

The chain employs TRBV12-5 and TRBJ1-2, with D tentatively TRBD1 (6 bases). The CDR3 covers 15 residues. The germline V and J ends were trimmed by 0 bases and 8 bases, with 16 bases remaining between them. The germline V gene encodes CDR1 LGHNT and CDR2 FRNRAP. CDR3 sequence: CASGLVLGGPDGYTF. The CDR3 nucleotides are TGTGCTAGTGGTTTGGTACTGGGGGGGCCCGACGGCTACACCTTC.

This sequence joins TRBV6-2 or TRBV6-3 and TRBJ2-3; possible D gene TRBD2, 5 bases. This CDR3 has 14 residues. V was cut by 3 bases and J by 4 bases, with 11 bases left in between. CDR1 MNHEY and CDR2 SVGEGT come from the germline V gene. For the CDR3, the DNA is TGTGCCAGCAGTTATACGGCTAGCTCAGATACGCAGTATTTT. This sequence encodes CASSYTASSDTQYF.

The chain employs TRBV28 and TRBJ2-2; 12 bases match TRBD2. The germline gives CDR1 MDHEN, CDR2 SYDVKM. Trimming removed 4 bases from V and 2 bases from J; junction bases left unmatched: 11. The CDR3 extends over 19 amino acids. Here the CDR3 DNA reads TGTGCCAGCAGTTCGAACTCCGAACTAGCGGGAGGCAACACCGGGGAGCTGTTTTTT. This codes for CASSSNSELAGGNTGELFF.

This clonotype showed up just a few times. The J gene is TRBJ2-2, the V gene TRBV4-1, with TRBD1 as a possible D gene (6 bases). CDR3 length: 13 amino acids. Germline lookup yields CDR1 MGHRA and CDR2 YSYEKL. Trimming removed 4 bases at V and 5 bases at J, with 8 bases between. The CDR3 region is CASSPDRTGELFF. CDR3 in DNA: TGCGCCAGCAGCCCTGACAGGACCGGGGAGCTGTTTTTT.

This clonotype occurred many times. The V and J genes are TRBV5-6 and TRBJ1-5; D possibly corresponds to TRBD1 (5 bases). CDR1 and CDR2 (germline): SGHDT, YYEEEE. This CDR3 has 14 residues. Trimming stripped 2 bases from V and 2 bases from J, with 8 bases between. The CDR3 region has the DNA TGTGCCAGCAGCTTTGAAGGGGGCAATCAGCCCCAGCATTTT. Amino acid sequence: CASSFEGGNQPQHF.

This clonotype has just a few counts. The rearrangement uses TRBV7-6 and TRBJ2-3; 8 nucleotides align to TRBD2. The CDR3 totals 14 residues. Germline CDR1 is SGHVS and CDR2 is FNYEAQ. V trimming: 7 bases; J trimming: 2 bases; junction bases outside the gene matches: 5. The CDR3 coding sequence is TGTGCCAGCATGGCGGGGGGCGTCACAGATACGCAGTATTTT. The encoded protein is CASMAGGVTDTQYF.

The chain has TRBV2 and TRBJ2-5; D gene uncertain. CDR3 length: 13 amino acids. Trimming removed 0 bases at V and 5 bases at J, with 7 bases between. The germline V gene has CDR1 SNHLY and CDR2 FYNNEI. The CDR3 is CASSEALKETQYF. CDR3 bases: TGTGCCAGCAGTGAAGCGCTTAAGGAGACCCAGTACTTC.

This chain uses TRBV19 with TRBJ1-5, with D maybe TRBD1 (6 bases). From germline, CDR1 is LNHDA and CDR2 SQIVND (reference sequence). V was trimmed by 1 base and J by 4 bases, leaving 11 bases between them. The CDR3 has 15 amino acids. The CDR3, as DNA: TGTGCCAGTAGTATAGGAGAGGGGGTAAATCAGCCCCAGCATTTT. This codes for CASSIGEGVNQPQHF.

In its sample, this clonotype was seen many times. The chain couples TRBV11-2 to TRBJ1-2; D uncertain. Germline values: CDR1 SGHAT, CDR2 FQNNGV. V shed 3 bases and J shed 1 base, with 12 bases lying between them. The CDR3 spans 15 residues. The DNA for the CDR3 is TGTGCCAGCAGCTTGAGACCCGAAGATAACTATGGCTACACCTTC. Its protein is CASSLRPEDNYGYTF.

The rearrangement joins TRBV20-1 to TRBJ2-3; 9 nucleotides agree with TRBD2. CDR3 size: 17 residues. Germline V gene data show CDR1 as DFQATT and CDR2 as SNEGSKA (reference sequence). V lost 3 bases, J lost 6 bases, and 16 bases stayed unmatched. The CDR3 loop reads CSARGANSRGGADTQYF. In DNA, the CDR3 is TGCAGTGCTAGGGGGGCGAACTCGCGGGGGGGAGCGGATACGCAGTATTTT.